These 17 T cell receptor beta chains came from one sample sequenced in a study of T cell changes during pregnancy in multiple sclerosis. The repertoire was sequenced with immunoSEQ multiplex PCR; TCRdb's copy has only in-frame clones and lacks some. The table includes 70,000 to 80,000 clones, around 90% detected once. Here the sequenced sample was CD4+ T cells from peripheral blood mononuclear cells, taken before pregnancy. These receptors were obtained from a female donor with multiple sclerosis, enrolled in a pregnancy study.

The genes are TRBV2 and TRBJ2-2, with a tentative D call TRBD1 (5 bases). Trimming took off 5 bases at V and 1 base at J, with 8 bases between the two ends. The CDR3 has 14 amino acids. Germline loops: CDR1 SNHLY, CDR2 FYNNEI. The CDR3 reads CASSTQGNTGELFF. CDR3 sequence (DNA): TGTGCCAGCAGTACTCAGGGGAACACCGGGGAGCTGTTTTTT.

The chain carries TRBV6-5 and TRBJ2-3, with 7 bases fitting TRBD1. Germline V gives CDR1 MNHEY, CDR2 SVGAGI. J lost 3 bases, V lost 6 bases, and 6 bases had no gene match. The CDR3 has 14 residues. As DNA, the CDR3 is TGTGCCAGCAGCTTCAAGACAGGGACAGATACGCAGTATTTT. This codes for CASSFKTGTDTQYF.

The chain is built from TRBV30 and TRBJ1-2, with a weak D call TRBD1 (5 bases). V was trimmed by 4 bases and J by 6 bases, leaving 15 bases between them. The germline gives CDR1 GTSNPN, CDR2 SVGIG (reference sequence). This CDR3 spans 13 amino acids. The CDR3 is CAWTPLRGNGYTF. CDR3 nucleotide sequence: TGTGCCTGGACCCCTCTTCGGGGGAATGGCTACACCTTC.

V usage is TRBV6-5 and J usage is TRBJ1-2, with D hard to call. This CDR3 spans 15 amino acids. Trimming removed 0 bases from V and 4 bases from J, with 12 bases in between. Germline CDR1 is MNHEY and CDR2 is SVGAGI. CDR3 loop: CASSYSNGGSYGYTF. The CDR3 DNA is TGTGCCAGCAGTTACTCGAACGGCGGTTCCTATGGCTACACCTTC.

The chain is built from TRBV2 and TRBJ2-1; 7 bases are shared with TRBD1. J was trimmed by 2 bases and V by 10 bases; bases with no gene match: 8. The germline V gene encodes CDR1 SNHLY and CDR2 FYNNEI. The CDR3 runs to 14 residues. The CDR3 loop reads CATHRGSAYNEQFF. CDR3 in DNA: TGTGCCACCCACAGGGGTTCGGCCTACAATGAGCAGTTCTTC.

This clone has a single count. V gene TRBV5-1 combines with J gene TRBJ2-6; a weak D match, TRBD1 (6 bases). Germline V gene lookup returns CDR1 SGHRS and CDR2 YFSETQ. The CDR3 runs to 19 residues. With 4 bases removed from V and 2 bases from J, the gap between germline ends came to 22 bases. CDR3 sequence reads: CASSVTGIGSGTGANVLTF. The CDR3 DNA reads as TGCGCCAGCAGCGTGACAGGTATCGGGTCCGGGACTGGGGCCAACGTCCTGACTTTC.

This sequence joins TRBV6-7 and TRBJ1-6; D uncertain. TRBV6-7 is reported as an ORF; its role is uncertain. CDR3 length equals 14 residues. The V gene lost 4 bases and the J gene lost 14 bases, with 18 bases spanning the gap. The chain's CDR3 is CASSLPRPPPTLHF. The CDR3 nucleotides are TGTGCCAGCAGTTTACCGAGGCCCCCGCCCACCCTCCACTTT.

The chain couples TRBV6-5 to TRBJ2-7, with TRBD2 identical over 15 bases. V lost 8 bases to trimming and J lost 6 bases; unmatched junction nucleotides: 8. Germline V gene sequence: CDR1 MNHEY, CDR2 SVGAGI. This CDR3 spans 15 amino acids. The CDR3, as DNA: TGTGCCAGCTCCGGGACTAGCGGGGGGCAATCCGAGCAGTACTTC. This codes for CASSGTSGGQSEQYF.

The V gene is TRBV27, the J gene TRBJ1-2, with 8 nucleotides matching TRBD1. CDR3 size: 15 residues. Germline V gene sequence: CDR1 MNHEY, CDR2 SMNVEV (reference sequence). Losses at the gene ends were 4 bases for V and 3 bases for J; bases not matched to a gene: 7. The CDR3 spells CASSYGRTGHYGYTF. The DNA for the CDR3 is TGTGCCAGCAGTTACGGAAGGACAGGGCACTATGGCTACACCTTC.

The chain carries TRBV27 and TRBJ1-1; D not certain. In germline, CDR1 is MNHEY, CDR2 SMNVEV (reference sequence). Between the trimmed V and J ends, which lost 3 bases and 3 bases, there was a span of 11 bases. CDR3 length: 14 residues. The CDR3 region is CASSFSLTYTEAFF. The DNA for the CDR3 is TGTGCCAGCAGTTTTAGCTTGACCTACACTGAAGCTTTCTTT.

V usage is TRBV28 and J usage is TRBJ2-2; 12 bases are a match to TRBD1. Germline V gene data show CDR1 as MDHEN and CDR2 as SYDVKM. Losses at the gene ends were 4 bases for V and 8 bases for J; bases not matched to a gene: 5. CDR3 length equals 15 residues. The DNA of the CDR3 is TGTGCCAGCAGTTCTCCGGGACAGGGGGCTGGGGAGCTGTTTTTT. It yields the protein CASSSPGQGAGELFF.

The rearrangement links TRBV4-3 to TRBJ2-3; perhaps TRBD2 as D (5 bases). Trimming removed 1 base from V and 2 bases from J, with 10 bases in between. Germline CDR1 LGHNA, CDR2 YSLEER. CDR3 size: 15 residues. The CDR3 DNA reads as TGCGCCAGCAGCCAAGGTGTCGGACTCACAGATACGCAGTATTTT. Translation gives CASSQGVGLTDTQYF.

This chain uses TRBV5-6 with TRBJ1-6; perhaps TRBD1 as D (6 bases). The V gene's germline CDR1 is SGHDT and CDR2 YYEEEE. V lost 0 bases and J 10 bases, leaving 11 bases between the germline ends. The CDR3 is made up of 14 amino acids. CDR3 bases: TGTGCCAGCAGCTTGGGGACGGGACACTCACCCCTCCACTTT. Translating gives CASSLGTGHSPLHF.

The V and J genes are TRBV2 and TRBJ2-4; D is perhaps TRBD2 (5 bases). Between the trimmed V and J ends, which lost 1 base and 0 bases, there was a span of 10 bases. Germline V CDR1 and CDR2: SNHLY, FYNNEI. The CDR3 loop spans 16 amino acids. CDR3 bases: TGTGCCAGCAGTGAAGGACCCGGACTAGCCAAAAACATTCAGTACTTC. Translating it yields CASSEGPGLAKNIQYF.

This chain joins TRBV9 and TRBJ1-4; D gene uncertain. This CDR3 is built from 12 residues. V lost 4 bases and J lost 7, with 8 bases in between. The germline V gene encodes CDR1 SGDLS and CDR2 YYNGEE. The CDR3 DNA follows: TGTGCCAGCAGCCCTCCGAGTGAAAAACTGTTTTTT. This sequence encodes CASSPPSEKLFF.

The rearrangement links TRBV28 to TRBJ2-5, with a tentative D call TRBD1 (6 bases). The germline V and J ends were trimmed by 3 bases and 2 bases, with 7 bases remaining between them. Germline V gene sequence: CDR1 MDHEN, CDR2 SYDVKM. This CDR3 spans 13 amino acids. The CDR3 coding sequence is TGTGCCAGCAGTTTCGGACAGCAAGAGACCCAGTACTTC. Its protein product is CASSFGQQETQYF. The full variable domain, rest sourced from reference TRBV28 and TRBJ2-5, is DVKVTQSSRYLVKRTGEKVFLECVQDMDHENMFWYRQDPGLGLRLIYFSYDVKMKEKGDIPEGYSVSREKKERFSLILESASTNQTSMYLCASSFGQQETQYFGPGTRLLVL.

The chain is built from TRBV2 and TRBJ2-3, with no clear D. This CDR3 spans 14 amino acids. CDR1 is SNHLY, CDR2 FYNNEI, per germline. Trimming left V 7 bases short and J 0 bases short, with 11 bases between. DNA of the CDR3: TGTGCCAGCAAAATATCTGTCAGCACAGATACGCAGTATTTT. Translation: CASKISVSTDTQYF.